This T cell receptor (beta chain) was obtained from a study of shared clonotypes between healthy human individuals (dated by TCRdb to about 2020). Regarding the complete study: Two women and a few men aged 18 to 49 years were included in the cohort. Per donor, three plates each were used for CD4 naive and CD4 memory, two for CD8 naive, and one for CD8 memory. Blood TCR repertoires of about 5 healthy adults were deeply sequenced to estimate repertoire size and the extent of clonotype sharing between individuals. Libraries were prepared and TCR repertoires were sequenced by different laboratories using diverse techniques, in order to increase sequencing depth and limit assay-specific biases. Per donor, leukapheresis produced somewhere between about 0.9 and 10 billion PBMCs.

Using the deep immunoSEQ assay, multiplex PCR amplified TCR CDR3 regions from genomic DNA. Extracted genomic DNA from each cell subset was spread evenly across all wells of several immunoSEQ 96-well plates, with each plate serving as a replicate. Each replicate PCR for sorted subsets received roughly 200 ng genomic DNA, equal to 30,000 or so T cell genomes. The purified libraries were quantified using a Qubit 3.0 fluorometer, sized with a Bioanalyzer 2100, and then quantified again using the KAPA Library Quantification kit. Every immunoSEQ 96-well plate was sequenced on a separate single-read 150-cycle Illumina NextSeq 550 flow cell. As for the original processing: Because the immunoSEQ output held only junctional sequences and lacked quality scores, the filtering could not match the filtering applied to full-length reads. To assign V/J genes and CDR3, sequences were annotated using PyIR, a Python wrapper for IgBLAST v1.9, with IMGT germline references. Reads with weak V/J assignments (E-value above 1e-6), missing CDR3, stop codons, out-of-frame junctions, or ambiguous translated residues were removed. A V3J clonotype was defined by an identical inferred V gene, J gene, and CDR3 amino acid sequence. Percentage overlap between repertoires was computed as shared unique clonotypes divided by the size of the smaller repertoire. Repertoire richness was assessed with RTK rarefaction, the Chao1 estimator, and Recon v2.1 estimates of unobserved clonotypes. OLGA was used to compute generation probabilities for all TCRbeta clonotypes that the gDNA method yielded from a few donors. TCRdb re-hosts the immuneACCESS table, in-frame sequences only. Its copies lack some clones; in the studies checked, an unresolved V gene accounts for under half of them, and the cause for the rest is not known. V and J calls and clone size are copied from that table; D and trimming were computed from the DNA. The sample data list millions of clones, and roughly 95% of these were observed just once. The top ten clones comprise 0.13% of the sample.

V is trimmed back by 10 bases and J by 3 bases, and the junction contains 4 bases that no gene match accounts for. From the germline V gene, CDR1 is ENHRY and CDR2 is SYGVKD. The CDR3 starts with the cysteine, ends with the phenylalanine, and has 13 residues. Here the CDR3 DNA is all that survives: 39 bases in frame from base 1. Healthy HIV-negative adults with no recently reported acute infections or vaccinations were included as donors. Every donor was a Caucasian adult living in Nashville, Tennessee, USA. Magnetic negative selection was used to enrich CD4+ T cells, after which naive cells were positively selected on CD45RA and the negative fraction became the memory subset. Blood was collected by leukapheresis, and PBMCs were isolated by Ficoll-Histopaque density gradient centrifugation and then cryopreserved in liquid nitrogen vapor phase. Analytical flow cytometry was used to check the purity and quantity of each magnetically sorted T cell population. Genomic DNA was isolated from each sorted fraction and quantified by UV absorbance on a Nanodrop 2000c.

About this clone itself: Its antigen is unknown. No base quality values were provided; no much bigger clone lies one nucleotide off.

Summary of the overall study and its limitations: Based on pairwise subsampling, the degree of clonotype sharing among donors was expected to be affected by sequencing depth. Sampling was restricted to blood, and TCR repertoires in tissues likely differ from the TCR repertoires found in blood. Even with the large sequencing depth, rarefaction of the sorted-subset datasets indicated that sequencing was incomplete. About 5% of naive CD4, roughly 3.6% of naive CD8, approximately 2.2% of memory CD4, and roughly 0.4% of memory CD8 clonotypes were shared across several donors. Compared with non-shared clonotypes, clonotypes shared by all four sorted-subset donors had higher generation probabilities. Because the study included only a small number of donors, the genetic and exposure-history diversity represented was limited. Naive subsets generally had larger estimated clonotype richness than memory subsets did.

Recombination connected TRBV10-3 to TRBJ2-5, with 11 bases aligning to TRBD2. The source of this sequence is a man aged 18 to 29 in good health. The sequenced material came from naive CD4+ T cells sorted from blood. This sample's cell subset or site label indicates: CD45RA+ positively selected. At the DNA level, the sequence is TGTGCCAGCCAGACTAGCGGGAAAGAGACCCAGTACTTC. Translated, this is CASQTSGKETQYF.